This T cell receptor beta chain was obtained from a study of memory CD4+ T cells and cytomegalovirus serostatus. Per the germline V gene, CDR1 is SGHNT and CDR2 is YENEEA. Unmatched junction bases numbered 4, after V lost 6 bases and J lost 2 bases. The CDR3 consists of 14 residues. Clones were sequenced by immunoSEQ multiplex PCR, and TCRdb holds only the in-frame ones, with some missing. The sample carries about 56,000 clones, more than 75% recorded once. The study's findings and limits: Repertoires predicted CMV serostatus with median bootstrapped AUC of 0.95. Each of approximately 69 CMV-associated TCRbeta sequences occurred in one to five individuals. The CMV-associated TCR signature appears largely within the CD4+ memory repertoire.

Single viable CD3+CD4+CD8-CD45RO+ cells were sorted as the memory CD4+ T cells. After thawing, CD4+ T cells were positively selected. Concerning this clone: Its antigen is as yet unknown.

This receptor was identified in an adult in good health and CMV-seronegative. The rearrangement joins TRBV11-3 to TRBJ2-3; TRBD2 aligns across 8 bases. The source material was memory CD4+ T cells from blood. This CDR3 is CASSGGGYTDTQYF. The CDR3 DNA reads TGTGCCAGCAGTGGCGGGGGGTACACAGATACGCAGTATTTT. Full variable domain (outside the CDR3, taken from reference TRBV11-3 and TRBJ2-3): EAGVVQSPRYKIIEKKQPVAFWCNPISGHNTLYWYLQNLGQGPELLIRYENEEAVDDSQLPKDRFSAERLKGVDSTLKIQPAELGDSAVYLCASSGGGYTDTQYFGPGTRLTVL.